This TCR beta chain was found in a study of CD8 T cells in Susac syndrome. This clonotype was detected only once. Its antigen is undetermined. It was negative isolation that provided the CD8+ and CD4+ T cells, whereas TEMRA cells were enriched by FACS. Overall study results and limits: The study acknowledged a relatively small number of individuals in its TCR sequencing and HLA analysis. Total CD8+ repertoires held roughly 16 Susac-specific public clones, while CD8+ TEMRA repertoires held about five.

An input of roughly 0.5 to 1 ug of RNA was subjected to reverse transcription using random hexamers. TCR beta CDR3 was amplified by immunoSEQ covering 54 Vbeta and 13 Jbeta. Each CDR3 protein gets one entry after TCRdb re-called the immunoSEQ multiplex PCR reads with MiXCR. The sample records some 130,000 distinct CDR3 sequences, more than 85% being singletons. Germline V gene data show CDR1 as SGHVT and CDR2 as SQSDAQ. V was pared by 5 bases and J by 4 bases, with 11 bases of the junction left unmatched. The CDR3 covers 15 residues. The sample taken for sequencing was CD8+ T cells from PBMCs. This chain connects TRBV7-4 to TRBJ2-7, with 7 bases fitting TRBD1. This sequence originates from a human donor with Susac syndrome. CDR3 protein: CASSPPGDSSYEQYF. The DNA for the CDR3 is TGTGCCAGCAGCCCCCCCGGGGACAGCTCTTACGAGCAGTACTTC.